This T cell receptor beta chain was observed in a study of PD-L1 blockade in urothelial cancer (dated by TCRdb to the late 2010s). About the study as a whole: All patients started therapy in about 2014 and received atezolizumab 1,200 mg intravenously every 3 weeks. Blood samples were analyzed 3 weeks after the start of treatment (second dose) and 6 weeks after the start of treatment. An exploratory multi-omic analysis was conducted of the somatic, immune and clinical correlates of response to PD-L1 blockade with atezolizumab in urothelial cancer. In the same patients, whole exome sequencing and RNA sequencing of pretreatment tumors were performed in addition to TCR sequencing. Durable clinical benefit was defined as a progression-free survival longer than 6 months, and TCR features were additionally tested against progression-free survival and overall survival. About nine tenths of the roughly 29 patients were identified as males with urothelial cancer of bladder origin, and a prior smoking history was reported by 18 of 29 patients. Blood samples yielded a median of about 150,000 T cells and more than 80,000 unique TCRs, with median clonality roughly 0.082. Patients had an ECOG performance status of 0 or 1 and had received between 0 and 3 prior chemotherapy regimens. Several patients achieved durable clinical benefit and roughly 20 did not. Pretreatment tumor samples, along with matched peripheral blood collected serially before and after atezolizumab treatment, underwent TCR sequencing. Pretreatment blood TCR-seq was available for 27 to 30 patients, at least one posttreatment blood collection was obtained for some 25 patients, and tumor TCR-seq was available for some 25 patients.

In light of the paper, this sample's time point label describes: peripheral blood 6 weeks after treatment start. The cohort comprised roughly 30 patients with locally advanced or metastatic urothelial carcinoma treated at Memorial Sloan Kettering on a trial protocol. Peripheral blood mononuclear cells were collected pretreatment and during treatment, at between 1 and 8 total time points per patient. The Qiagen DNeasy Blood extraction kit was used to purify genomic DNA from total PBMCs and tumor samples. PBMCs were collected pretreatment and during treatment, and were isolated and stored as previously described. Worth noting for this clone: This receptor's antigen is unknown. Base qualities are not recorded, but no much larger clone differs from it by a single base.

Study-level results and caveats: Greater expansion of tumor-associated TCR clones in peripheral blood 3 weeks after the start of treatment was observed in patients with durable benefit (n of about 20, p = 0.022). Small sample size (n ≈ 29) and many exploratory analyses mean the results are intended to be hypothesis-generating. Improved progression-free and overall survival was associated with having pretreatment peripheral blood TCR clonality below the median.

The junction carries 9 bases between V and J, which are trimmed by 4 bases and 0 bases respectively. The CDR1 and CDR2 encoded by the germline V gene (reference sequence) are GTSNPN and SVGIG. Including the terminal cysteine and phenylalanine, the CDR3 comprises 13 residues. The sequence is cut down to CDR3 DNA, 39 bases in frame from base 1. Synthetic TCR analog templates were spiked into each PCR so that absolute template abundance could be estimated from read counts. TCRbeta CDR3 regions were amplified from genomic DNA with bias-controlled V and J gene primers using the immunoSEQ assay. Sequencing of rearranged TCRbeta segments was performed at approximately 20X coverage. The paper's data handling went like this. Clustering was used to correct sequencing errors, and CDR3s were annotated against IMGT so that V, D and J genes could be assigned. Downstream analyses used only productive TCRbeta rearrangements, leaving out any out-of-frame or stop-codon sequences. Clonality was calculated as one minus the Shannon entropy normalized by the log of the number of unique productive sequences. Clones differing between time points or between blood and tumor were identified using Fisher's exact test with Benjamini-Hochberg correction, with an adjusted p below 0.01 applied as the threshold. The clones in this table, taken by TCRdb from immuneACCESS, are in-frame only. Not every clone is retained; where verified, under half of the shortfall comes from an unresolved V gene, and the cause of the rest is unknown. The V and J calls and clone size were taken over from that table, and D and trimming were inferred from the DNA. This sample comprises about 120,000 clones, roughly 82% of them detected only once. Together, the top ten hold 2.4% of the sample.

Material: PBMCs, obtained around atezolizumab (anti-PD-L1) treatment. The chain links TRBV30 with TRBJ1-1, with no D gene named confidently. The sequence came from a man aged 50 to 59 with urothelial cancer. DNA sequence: TGTGCCTGGACCATCACAGTGAACACTGAAGCTTTCTTT. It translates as CAWTITVNTEAFF.